The clone carrying this T cell receptor (beta chain) has a single count. Some clones are missing from TCRdb's copy, which holds only in-frame ones; the method was immunoSEQ multiplex PCR. The sample lists approximately 140,000 clones, 84% seen once, with more than 3% in the top ten. The data are from a study of blood T cell repertoires in COVID-19. Donors were grouped by their self-reported clinical history. The receptor's source is a woman in her fifties or sixties with acute COVID-19. The sequenced sample consisted of PBMCs or T cells enriched from blood (not recorded which).

CDR3 sequence (DNA): TGTGCCAGCAGCGTAGCTTCGGAGGGAATAACTGAAGCTTTCTTT. It encodes CASSVASEGITEAFF. The J gene is TRBJ1-1, the V gene TRBV9; no definite D call. Per germline, CDR1 SGDLS and CDR2 YYNGEE. V was trimmed by 0 bases and J by 5 bases, leaving 14 bases between them. This CDR3 is built from 15 residues.